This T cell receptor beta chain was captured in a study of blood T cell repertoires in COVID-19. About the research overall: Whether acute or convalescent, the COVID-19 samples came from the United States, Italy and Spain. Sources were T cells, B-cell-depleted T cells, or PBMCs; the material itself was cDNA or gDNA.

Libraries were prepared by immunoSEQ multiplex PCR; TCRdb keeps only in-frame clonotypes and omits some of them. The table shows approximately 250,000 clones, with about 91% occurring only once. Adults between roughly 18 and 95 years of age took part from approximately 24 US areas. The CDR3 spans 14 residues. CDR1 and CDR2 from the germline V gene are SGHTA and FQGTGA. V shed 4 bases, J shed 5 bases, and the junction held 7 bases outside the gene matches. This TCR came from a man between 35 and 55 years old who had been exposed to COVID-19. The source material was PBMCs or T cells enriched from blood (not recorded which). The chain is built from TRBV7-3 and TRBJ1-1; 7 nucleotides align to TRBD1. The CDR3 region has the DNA TGTGCCAGCAGCTCCACCAGGGGGGATACTGAAGCTTTCTTT. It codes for CASSSTRGDTEAFF.